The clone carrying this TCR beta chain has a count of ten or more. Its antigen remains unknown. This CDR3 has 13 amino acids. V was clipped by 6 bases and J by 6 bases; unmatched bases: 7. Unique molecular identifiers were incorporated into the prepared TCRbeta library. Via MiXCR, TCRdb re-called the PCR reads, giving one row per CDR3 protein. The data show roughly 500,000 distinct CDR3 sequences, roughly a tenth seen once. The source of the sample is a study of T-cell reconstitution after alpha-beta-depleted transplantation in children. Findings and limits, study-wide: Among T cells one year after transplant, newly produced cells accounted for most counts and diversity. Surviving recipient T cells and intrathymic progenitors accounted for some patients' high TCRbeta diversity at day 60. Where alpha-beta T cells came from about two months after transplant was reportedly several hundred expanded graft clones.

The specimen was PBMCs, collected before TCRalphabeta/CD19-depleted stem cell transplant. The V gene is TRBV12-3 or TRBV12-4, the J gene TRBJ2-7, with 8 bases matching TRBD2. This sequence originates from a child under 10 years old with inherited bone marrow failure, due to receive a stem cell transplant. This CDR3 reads CASSPGLGGEQYF. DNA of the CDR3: TGTGCCAGCAGCCCGGGACTAGGGGGCGAGCAGTACTTC.